This T cell receptor beta chain was sequenced during a study of blood T cell repertoires in COVID-19. Study-wide context: Some COVID-19 samples were acute and others convalescent; all came from the United States, Italy and Spain. Sample material is recorded as cDNA or gDNA derived from T cells, B-cell-depleted T cells, or PBMCs.

The germline CDR1 and CDR2 sequences are KGHSH and LQKENI. The CDR3 totals 14 residues. Deletions cut 8 bases from V and 7 bases from J, with 19 bases between. Per the study methods: Amplification with reference gene primers provided the estimates of nucleated cell counts. The assay was immunoSEQ multiplex PCR, and TCRdb's table has in-frame clones only and misses some. V, J and clone size are those of that table, while D and trimming were read from the DNA. The data show over 90,000 clones, approximately 89% seen once. In this sample, this clone turned up once. This sequence was found in a woman aged 80 or over in a cohort sampled during active COVID-19. Material for sequencing was peripheral blood. This sequence joins TRBV18 and TRBJ2-3; D unclear. This CDR3 reads CASHSGGEPYTQYF. CDR3 coding DNA: TGTGCCAGCCATTCCGGCGGAGAGCCTTATACGCAGTATTTT.